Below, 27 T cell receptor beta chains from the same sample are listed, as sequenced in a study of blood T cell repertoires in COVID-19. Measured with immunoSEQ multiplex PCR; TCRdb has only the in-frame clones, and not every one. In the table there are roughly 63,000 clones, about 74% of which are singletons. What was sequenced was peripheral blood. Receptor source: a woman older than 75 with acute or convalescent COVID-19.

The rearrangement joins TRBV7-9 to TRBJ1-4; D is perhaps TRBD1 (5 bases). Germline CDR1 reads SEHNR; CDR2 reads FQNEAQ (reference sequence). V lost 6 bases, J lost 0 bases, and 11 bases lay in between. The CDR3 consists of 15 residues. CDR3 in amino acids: CASSYQGATNEKLFF. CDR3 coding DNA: TGTGCCAGCAGTTACCAGGGTGCAACTAATGAAAAACTGTTTTTT.

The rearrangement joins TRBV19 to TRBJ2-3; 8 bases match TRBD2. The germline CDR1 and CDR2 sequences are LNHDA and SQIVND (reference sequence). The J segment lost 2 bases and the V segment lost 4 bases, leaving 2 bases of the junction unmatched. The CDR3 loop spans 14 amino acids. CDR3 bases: TGTGCCAGTAGTAGCGGGAGGCTCACAGATACGCAGTATTTT. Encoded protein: CASSSGRLTDTQYF.

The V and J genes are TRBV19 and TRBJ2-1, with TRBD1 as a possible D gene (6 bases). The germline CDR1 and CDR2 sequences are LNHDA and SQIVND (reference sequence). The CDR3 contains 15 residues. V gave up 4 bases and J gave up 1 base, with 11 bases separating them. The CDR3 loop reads CASSKGQGSYNEQFF. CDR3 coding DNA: TGTGCCAGTAGTAAAGGGCAGGGGTCCTACAATGAGCAGTTCTTC.

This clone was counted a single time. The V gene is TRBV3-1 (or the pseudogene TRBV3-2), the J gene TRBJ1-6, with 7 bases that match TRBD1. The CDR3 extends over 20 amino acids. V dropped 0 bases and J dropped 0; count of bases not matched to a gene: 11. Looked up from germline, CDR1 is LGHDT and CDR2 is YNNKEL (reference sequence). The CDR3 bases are TGTGCCAGCAGCCAAGAACGAAGACGGGACAGTAGCTCCTATAATTCACCCCTCCACTTT. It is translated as CASSQERRRDSSSYNSPLHF.

This CDR3 is CASSSYRGSGVGANVLTF. As DNA, the CDR3 is TGTGCCAGCAGCTCATACAGGGGAAGCGGAGTTGGGGCCAACGTCCTGACTTTC. This chain joins TRBV11-2 and TRBJ2-6; 7 bases are a match to TRBD1. V gave up 4 bases and J gave up 3 bases; unmatched junction bases: 12. The length of the CDR3 is 18 residues. Germline V gives CDR1 SGHAT, CDR2 FQNNGV. The entire variable domain, with the rest obtained from reference TRBV11-2 and TRBJ2-6, is as follows: EAGVAQSPRYKIIEKRQSVAFWCNPISGHATLYWYQQILGQGPKLLIQFQNNGVVDDSQLPKDRFSAERLKGVDSTLKIQPAKLEDSAVYLCASSSYRGSGVGANVLTFGAGSRLTVL.

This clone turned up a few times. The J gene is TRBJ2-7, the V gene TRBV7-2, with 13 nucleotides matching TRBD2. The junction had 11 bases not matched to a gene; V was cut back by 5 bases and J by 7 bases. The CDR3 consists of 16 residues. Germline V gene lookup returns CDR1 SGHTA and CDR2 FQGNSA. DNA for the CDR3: TGTGCCAGCAGCCTCGGACTAGCGGGAGTGGCGGGGGAGCAGTACTTC. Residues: CASSLGLAGVAGEQYF.

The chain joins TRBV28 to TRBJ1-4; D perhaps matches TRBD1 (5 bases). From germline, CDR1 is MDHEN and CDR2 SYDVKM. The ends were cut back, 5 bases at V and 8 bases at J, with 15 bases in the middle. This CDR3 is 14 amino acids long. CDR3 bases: TGTGCCAGCAGTCCTTCGGGGGGTGGGGAAAAACTGTTTTTT. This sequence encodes CASSPSGGGEKLFF.

CDR3 DNA: TGTGCCAGCAGCTTTGGAGCGGGAGGCCATGTCAATGAGCAGTTCTTC. It encodes CASSFGAGGHVNEQFF. V and J are TRBV5-6 and TRBJ2-1, with TRBD2 matching 9 bases. The CDR3 spans 16 residues. Looked up from germline, CDR1 is SGHDT and CDR2 is YYEEEE. The junction had 9 bases not matched to a gene; V was cut back by 2 bases and J by 6 bases.

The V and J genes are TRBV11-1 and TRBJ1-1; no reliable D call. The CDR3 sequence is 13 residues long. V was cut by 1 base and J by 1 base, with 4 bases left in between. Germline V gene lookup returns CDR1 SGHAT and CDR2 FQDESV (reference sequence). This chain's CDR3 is CASSLGQNTEAFF. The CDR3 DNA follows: TGTGCCAGCAGCTTAGGGCAGAACACTGAAGCTTTCTTT.

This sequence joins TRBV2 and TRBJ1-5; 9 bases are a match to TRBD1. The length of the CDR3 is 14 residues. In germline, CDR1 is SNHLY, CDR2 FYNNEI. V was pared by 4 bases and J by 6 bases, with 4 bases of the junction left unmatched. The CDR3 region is CASSVGTGRQPQHF. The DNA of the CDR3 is TGTGCCAGCAGTGTAGGGACAGGGCGTCAGCCCCAGCATTTT.

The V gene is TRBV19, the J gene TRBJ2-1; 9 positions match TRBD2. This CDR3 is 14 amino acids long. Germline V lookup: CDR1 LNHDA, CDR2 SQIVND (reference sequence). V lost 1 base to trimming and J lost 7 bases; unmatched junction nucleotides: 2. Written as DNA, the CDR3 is TGTGCCAGTAGTATAGCCCTAGCGGGAAATGAGCAGTTCTTC. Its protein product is CASSIALAGNEQFF. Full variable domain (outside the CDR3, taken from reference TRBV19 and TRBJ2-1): DGGITQSPKYLFRKEGQNVTLSCEQNLNHDAMYWYRQDPGQGLRLIYYSQIVNDFQKGDIAEGYSVSREKKESFPLTVTSAQKNPTAFYLCASSIALAGNEQFFGPGTRLTVL.

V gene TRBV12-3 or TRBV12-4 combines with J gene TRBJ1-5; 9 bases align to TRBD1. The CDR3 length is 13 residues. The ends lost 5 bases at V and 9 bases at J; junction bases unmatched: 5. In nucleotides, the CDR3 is TGTGCCAGCAGTGCCGGGACAGGGTTGCCCCAGCATTTT. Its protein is CASSAGTGLPQHF.

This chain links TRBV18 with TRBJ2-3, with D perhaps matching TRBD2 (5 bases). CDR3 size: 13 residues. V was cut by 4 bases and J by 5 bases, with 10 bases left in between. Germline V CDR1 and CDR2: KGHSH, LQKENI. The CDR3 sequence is CASSLDRGDTQYF. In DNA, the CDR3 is TGTGCCAGCTCACTGGACCGGGGAGATACGCAGTATTTT.

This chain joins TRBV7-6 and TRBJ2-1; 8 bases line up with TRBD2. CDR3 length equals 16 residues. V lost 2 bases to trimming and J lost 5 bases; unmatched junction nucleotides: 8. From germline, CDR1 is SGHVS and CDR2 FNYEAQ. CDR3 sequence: CASSLIREGRNNEQFF. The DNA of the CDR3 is TGTGCCAGCAGCTTAATTCGGGAGGGCCGGAACAATGAGCAGTTCTTC.

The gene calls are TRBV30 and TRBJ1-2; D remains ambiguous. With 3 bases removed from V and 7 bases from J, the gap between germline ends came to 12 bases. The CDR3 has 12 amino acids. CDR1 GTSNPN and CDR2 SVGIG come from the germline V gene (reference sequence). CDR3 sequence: CAWSLQSGGYTF. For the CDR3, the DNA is TGTGCCTGGAGCCTACAATCGGGTGGCTACACCTTC.

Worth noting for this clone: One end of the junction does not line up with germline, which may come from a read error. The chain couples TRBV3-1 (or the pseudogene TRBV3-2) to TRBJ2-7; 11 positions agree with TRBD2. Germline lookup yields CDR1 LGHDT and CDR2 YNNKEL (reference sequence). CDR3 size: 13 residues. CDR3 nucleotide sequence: TGTGCCAGCAGCCAAGGGACTAGCGGGCTCCGTAGGTTC. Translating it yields CASSQGTSGLRRF.

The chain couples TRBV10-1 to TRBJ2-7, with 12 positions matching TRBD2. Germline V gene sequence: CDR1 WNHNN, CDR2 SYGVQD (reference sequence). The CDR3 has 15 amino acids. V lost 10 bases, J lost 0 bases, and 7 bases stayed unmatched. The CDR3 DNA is TGCGCCACCAGACTAGCGGGAGCGAGCTCCTACGAGCAGTACTTC. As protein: CATRLAGASSYEQYF.

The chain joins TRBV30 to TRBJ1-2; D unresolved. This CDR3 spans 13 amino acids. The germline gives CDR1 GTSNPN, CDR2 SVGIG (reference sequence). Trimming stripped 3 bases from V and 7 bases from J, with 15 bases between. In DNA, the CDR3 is TGTGCCTGGAGCGTAAGGGCGACTACTGGCTACACCTTC. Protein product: CAWSVRATTGYTF.

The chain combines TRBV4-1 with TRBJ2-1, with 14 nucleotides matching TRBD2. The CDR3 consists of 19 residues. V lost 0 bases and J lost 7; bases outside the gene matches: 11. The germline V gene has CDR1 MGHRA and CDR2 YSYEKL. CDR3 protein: CASSQDSGLGLAGVNEQFF. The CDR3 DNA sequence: TGCGCCAGCAGCCAAGATTCAGGGCTGGGACTAGCGGGAGTGAATGAGCAGTTCTTC.

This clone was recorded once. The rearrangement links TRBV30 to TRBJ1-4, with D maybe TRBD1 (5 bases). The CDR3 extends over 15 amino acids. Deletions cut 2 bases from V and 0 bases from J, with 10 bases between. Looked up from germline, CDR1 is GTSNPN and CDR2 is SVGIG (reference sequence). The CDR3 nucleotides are TGTGCCTGGAGTCGGACGGGGGCAACTAATGAAAAACTGTTTTTT. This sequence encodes CAWSRTGATNEKLFF.

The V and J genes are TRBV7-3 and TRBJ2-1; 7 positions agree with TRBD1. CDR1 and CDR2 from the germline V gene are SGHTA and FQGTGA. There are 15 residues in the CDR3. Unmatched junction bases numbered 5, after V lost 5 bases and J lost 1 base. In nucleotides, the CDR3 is TGTGCCAGCAGCGCCCGACAGGGTTCCTACAATGAGCAGTTCTTC. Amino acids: CASSARQGSYNEQFF.

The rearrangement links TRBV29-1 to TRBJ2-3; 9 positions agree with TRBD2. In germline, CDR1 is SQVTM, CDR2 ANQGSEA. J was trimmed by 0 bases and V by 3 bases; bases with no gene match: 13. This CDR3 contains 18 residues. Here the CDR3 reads CSVDSETSGRVSTDTQYF. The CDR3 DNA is TGCAGCGTTGATTCCGAGACTAGCGGACGCGTGAGCACAGATACGCAGTATTTT.

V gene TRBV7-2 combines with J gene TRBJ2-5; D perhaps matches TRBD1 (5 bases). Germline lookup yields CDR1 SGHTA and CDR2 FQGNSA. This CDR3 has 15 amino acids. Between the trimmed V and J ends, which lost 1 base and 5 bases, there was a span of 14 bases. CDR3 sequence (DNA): TGTGCCAGCAGCTTAGAGTCGTCAGGGTGGGAGACCCAGTACTTC. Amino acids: CASSLESSGWETQYF.

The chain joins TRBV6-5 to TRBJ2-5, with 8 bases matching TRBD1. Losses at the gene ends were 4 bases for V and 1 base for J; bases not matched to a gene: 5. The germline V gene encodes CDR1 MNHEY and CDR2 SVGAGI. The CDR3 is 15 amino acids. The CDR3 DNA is TGTGCCAGCAGTTCCTGGGGACAGGTCCAAGAGACCCAGTACTTC. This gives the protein CASSSWGQVQETQYF.

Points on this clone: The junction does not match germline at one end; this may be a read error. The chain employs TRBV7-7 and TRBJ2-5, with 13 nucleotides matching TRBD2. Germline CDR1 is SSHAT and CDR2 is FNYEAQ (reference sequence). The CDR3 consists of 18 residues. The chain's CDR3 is CASSPVGTSGIRGETQYF. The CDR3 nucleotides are TGTGCTAGCAGCCCGGTGGGGACTAGCGGGATCCGGGGGGAGACCCAGTACTTC.

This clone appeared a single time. CDR3 in DNA: TGTGCCAGCAGTTACGGCTTATCTAGCACAGATACGCAGTATTTT. Translated: CASSYGLSSTDTQYF. The chain combines TRBV6-5 with TRBJ2-3; D is uncertain. This CDR3 comprises 15 residues. The V and J ends lost 2 bases and 0 bases respectively, with 9 bases between them. The germline V gene has CDR1 MNHEY and CDR2 SVGAGI.

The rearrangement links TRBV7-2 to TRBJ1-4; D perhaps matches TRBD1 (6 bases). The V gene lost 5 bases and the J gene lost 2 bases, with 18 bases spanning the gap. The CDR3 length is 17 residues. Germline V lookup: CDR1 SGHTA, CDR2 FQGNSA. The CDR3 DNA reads TGTGCCAGCAGCGACATGGCGGGGGCCTCGACTAATGAAAAACTGTTTTTT. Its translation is CASSDMAGASTNEKLFF.